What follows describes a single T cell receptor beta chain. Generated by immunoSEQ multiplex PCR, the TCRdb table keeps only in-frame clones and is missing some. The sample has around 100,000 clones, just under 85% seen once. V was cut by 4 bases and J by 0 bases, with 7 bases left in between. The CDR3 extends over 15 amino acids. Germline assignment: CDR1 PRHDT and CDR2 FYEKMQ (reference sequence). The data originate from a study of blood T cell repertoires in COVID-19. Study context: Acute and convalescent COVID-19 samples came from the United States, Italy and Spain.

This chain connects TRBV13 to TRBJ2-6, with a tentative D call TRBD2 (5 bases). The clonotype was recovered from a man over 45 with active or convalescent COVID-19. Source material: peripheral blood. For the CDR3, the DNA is TGTGCCAGCAGCTCCCGGGACTCTGGGGCCAACGTCCTGACTTTC. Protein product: CASSSRDSGANVLTF. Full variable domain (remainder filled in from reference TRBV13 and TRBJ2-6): AAGVIQSPRHLIKEKRETATLKCYPIPRHDTVYWYQQGPGQDPQFLISFYEKMQSDKGSIPDRFSAQQFSDYHSELNMSSLELGDSALYFCASSSRDSGANVLTFGAGSRLTVL.